The 22 T cell receptor beta chains reported below all come from one sample, sequenced in a study of blood T cells in healthy people across ages. Next came a second PCR, run for roughly 6 to 11 cycles, which used a sample-barcoded 5' primer along with a J-beta primer mix. MiXCR, run by TCRdb on the 5' RACE reads, gives a single entry per CDR3 protein. The sample lists about 730,000 distinct CDR3 sequences, 40% to 45% occurring once. The sequencing sample was made of blood. All receptors come from a woman aged 55-75 years in good health.

CDR3 sequence (DNA): TGTGCCAGCAGTTTGAGGGCAGGGGGGAACAATGAGCAGTACTTC. As protein: CASSLRAGGNNEQYF. The chain has TRBV12-3 or TRBV12-4 and TRBJ2-5; tentatively, D is TRBD1 (7 bases). V lost 3 bases, J lost 11 bases, and 22 bases lay in between. The CDR3 has 15 amino acids.

V gene TRBV20-1 combines with J gene TRBJ1-5; D possibly corresponds to TRBD1 (6 bases). The germline V gene has CDR1 DFQATT and CDR2 SNEGSKA (reference sequence). The CDR3 length is 13 residues. Trimming took 3 bases from V and 7 from J, leaving 13 bases between them. Here the CDR3 reads CSASGGAYQPQHF. CDR3 DNA sequence: TGCAGTGCTAGTGGGGGCGCATACCAGCCCCAGCATTTT.

The chain carries TRBV20-1 and TRBJ1-1; 9 positions agree with TRBD1. This CDR3 is 15 amino acids long. V gave up 2 bases and J gave up 4 bases; unmatched junction bases: 8. Germline V gives CDR1 DFQATT, CDR2 SNEGSKA (reference sequence). The CDR3 region is CSARQQGARSTEAFF. The DNA of the CDR3 is TGCAGTGCTAGACAACAGGGGGCGCGAAGCACTGAAGCTTTCTTT.

This clonotype was counted many times. The chain combines TRBV11-1 with TRBJ2-7; D call uncertain. From germline, CDR1 is SGHAT and CDR2 FQDESV (reference sequence). V lost 6 bases and J lost 4, with 13 bases in between. This CDR3 is 13 amino acids long. CDR3 in amino acids: CASSSDTTYEQYF. The CDR3 DNA is TGTGCCAGCAGTTCAGACACAACATACGAGCAGTACTTC.

This chain uses TRBV29-1 with TRBJ2-7; no reliable D call. CDR1 is SQVTM, CDR2 ANQGSEA, per germline. V was clipped by 0 bases and J by 5 bases, with 11 bases between them. The CDR3 has 13 residues. As DNA, the CDR3 is TGCAGCGTTGAAGAGACCCCAGTGGACGAGCAGTACTTC. The encoded protein is CSVEETPVDEQYF.

This clonotype showed up just a few times. The chain joins TRBV7-8 to TRBJ2-1, with TRBD1 matching over 8 bases. Unmatched junction bases numbered 7, after V lost 1 base and J lost 5 bases. The CDR3 is 16 amino acids. Germline-derived CDR1 and CDR2 are SGHVS and FQNEAQ. CDR3 bases: TGTGCCAGCAGCTTAGGCAGGGGGCGACCCCACAATGAGCAGTTCTTC. Amino acids: CASSLGRGRPHNEQFF. The full variable domain, completed using reference TRBV7-8 and TRBJ2-1, is GAGVSQSPRYKVAKRGQDVALRCDPISGHVSLFWYQQALGQGPEFLTYFQNEAQLDKSGLPSDRFFAERPEGSVSTLKIQRTQQEDSAVYLCASSLGRGRPHNEQFFGPGTRLTVL.

The V call is TRBV2, the J call TRBJ1-1, with a possible D match to TRBD1 (5 bases). The V gene's germline CDR1 is SNHLY and CDR2 FYNNEI. The CDR3 is 18 amino acids. Trimming took 0 bases from V and 0 from J, leaving 17 bases between them. The CDR3 coding sequence is TGTGCCAGCAGTGAAGCGGGGCAGGGTGTTCTGCTGAACACTGAAGCTTTCTTT. Encoded protein: CASSEAGQGVLLNTEAFF.

In its sample, this clonotype was seen a few times. The genes are TRBV12-3 or TRBV12-4 and TRBJ1-5; D may be TRBD1 (5 bases). The CDR3 sequence is 14 residues long. The ends were cut back, 6 bases at V and 3 bases at J, with 12 bases in the middle. Written as DNA, the CDR3 is TGTGCCAGCAGCCCTGACAGCCTCAATCAGCCCCAGCATTTT. Its protein product is CASSPDSLNQPQHF.

This clonotype turned up a few times. The CDR3 DNA is TGCAGTGCTAGAGCTCGGGACAGCTACGAGCAGTACTTC. Translated, it gives CSARARDSYEQYF. The chain links TRBV20-1 to TRBJ2-7; 7 positions agree with TRBD1. The J segment lost 3 bases and the V segment lost 1 base, leaving 3 bases of the junction unmatched. The CDR3 runs to 13 residues. Germline-derived CDR1 and CDR2 are DFQATT and SNEGSKA (reference sequence).

This rearrangement joins TRBV24-1 to TRBJ2-1, with TRBD1 matching over 8 bases. The junction had 11 bases not matched to a gene; V was cut back by 7 bases and J by 7 bases. Per germline, CDR1 KGHDR and CDR2 SFDVKD. CDR3 size: 15 residues. The CDR3 is CATRSDRELGNEQFF. DNA of the CDR3: TGTGCCACCAGGTCGGACAGGGAGCTGGGTAATGAGCAGTTCTTC.

The CDR3 loop is CASSAGLGGAQETQYF. In DNA, the CDR3 is TGTGCCAGCAGTGCAGGACTAGGAGGGGCTCAAGAGACCCAGTACTTC. V gene TRBV2 combines with J gene TRBJ2-5, with 7 nucleotides matching TRBD2. Germline V gene lookup returns CDR1 SNHLY and CDR2 FYNNEI. The V gene end was trimmed by 4 bases and the J gene end by 2 bases; junction bases not matched to a gene: 10. The CDR3 runs 16 residues.

The chain carries TRBV20-1 and TRBJ2-3, with D perhaps TRBD1 (6 bases). With 1 base removed from V and 4 bases from J, the gap between germline ends came to 12 bases. This CDR3 is built from 14 residues. Germline loops: CDR1 DFQATT, CDR2 SNEGSKA (reference sequence). For the CDR3, the DNA is TGCAGTGCTAGAGCCAGCAGGGGAGCAGATACGCAGTATTTT. It yields the protein CSARASRGADTQYF.

V is TRBV7-2 and J is TRBJ1-5; D unclear. The V end lost 2 bases, the J end lost 6 bases, and 5 bases lay between the germline ends. Germline-derived CDR1 and CDR2 are SGHTA and FQGNSA. The CDR3 runs to 12 residues. The CDR3 here is CASSLLRQPQHF. The CDR3, as DNA: TGTGCCAGCAGCTTACTTCGTCAGCCCCAGCATTTT.

This clonotype was seen more than once but under ten times. The chain employs TRBV10-3 and TRBJ2-7, with TRBD2 as a possible D gene (6 bases). Germline lookup yields CDR1 ENHRY and CDR2 SYGVKD. The V end was cut by 8 bases, the J end by 4 bases, with 24 bases between. The CDR3 length is 16 residues. The DNA of the CDR3 is TGTGCCATCGTCGTTCTGGGCCGGGGGAGAGAGTACGAGCAGTACTTC. Its protein product is CAIVVLGRGREYEQYF.

In this sample, this clonotype turned up a few times. J is TRBJ2-7 and V is TRBV7-9; tentatively, D is TRBD1 (5 bases). V shed 5 bases and J shed 3 bases, with 11 bases lying between them. This CDR3 comprises 13 residues. Germline V gene sequence: CDR1 SEHNR, CDR2 FQNEAQ (reference sequence). CDR3 amino acids: CASSRADSYEQYF. CDR3 in DNA: TGTGCCAGCAGCAGGGCAGACAGCTACGAGCAGTACTTC.

This clonotype appeared a few times. This may stem from a read error, because a much larger clone lies one nucleotide away. The chain links TRBV7-6 to TRBJ2-7; D unresolved. The CDR3 spans 14 residues. Germline lookup yields CDR1 SGHVS and CDR2 FNYEAQ. V was shortened by 2 bases and J by 5 bases, with 13 bases between the two germline ends. The CDR3 sequence: CASSLPNPSDEQYF. The CDR3 DNA follows: TGTGCCAGCAGCTTACCCAACCCTAGTGACGAGCAGTACTTC.

This clonotype was detected ten times or more. This chain links TRBV7-2 with TRBJ2-3, with D perhaps assigned TRBD1 or TRBD2 (6 bases each). Trimming left V 5 bases short and J 4 bases short, with 22 bases between. CDR1 and CDR2 (germline): SGHTA, FQGNSA. The CDR3 is 17 amino acids. CDR3 region: CASSPGGLVLSPDTQYF. CDR3 in DNA: TGTGCCAGCAGCCCTGGGGGGCTAGTTCTCTCCCCAGATACGCAGTATTTT.

About this clonotype: A read error is possible here, since a much larger clone lies one base away. V is TRBV29-1 and J is TRBJ2-5; D could derive from TRBD1 or TRBD2 (5 bases each). In germline, CDR1 is SQVTM, CDR2 ANQGSEA. V was cut by 4 bases and J by 11 bases, with 17 bases left in between. The CDR3 loop spans 12 amino acids. The DNA of the CDR3 is TGCAGCGTTGCCGGGACCTACAATGAGCAGTACTTC. Translating it yields CSVAGTYNEQYF. Supplemented by reference TRBV29-1 and TRBJ2-5, the full variable domain reads SAVISQKPSRDICQRGTSLTIQCQVDSQVTMMFWYRQQPGQSLTLIATANQGSEATYESGFVIDKFPISRPNLTFSTLTVSNMSPEDSSIYLCSVAGTYNEQYFGPGTRLLVL.

The chain combines TRBV6-2 or TRBV6-3 with TRBJ1-1, with D maybe TRBD1 (5 bases). Germline V gene sequence: CDR1 MNHEY, CDR2 SVGEGT. The CDR3 extends over 12 amino acids. Trimming shortened V by 4 bases and J by 8 bases, and 11 bases separated the two germline ends. For the CDR3, the DNA is TGTGCCAGCAGTTCAGTAGGGGAGGAAGCTTTCTTT. This sequence encodes CASSSVGEEAFF.

V and J are TRBV5-1 and TRBJ2-3; TRBD1 is a possible D gene (9 bases). Looked up from germline, CDR1 is SGHRS and CDR2 is YFSETQ. CDR3 length: 18 amino acids. Trimming removed 3 bases from V and 4 bases from J, with 24 bases in between. CDR3 DNA sequence: TGCGCCAGCAGCTCACTCACGGGGGGGACAGGGAGTGCAGATACGCAGTATTTT. It translates to CASSSLTGGTGSADTQYF.

V and J are TRBV30 and TRBJ1-5; possible D gene TRBD1, 6 bases. This CDR3 is built from 14 residues. Germline loops: CDR1 GTSNPN, CDR2 SVGIG (reference sequence). V lost 0 bases and J 5 bases, leaving 11 bases between the germline ends. This CDR3 is CAWSVPRGYQPQHF. The CDR3 nucleotides are TGTGCCTGGAGTGTACCCAGGGGTTATCAGCCCCAGCATTTT.

There are many counts of this clonotype. The gene calls are TRBV6-6 and TRBJ2-7; tentative D call: TRBD1 (5 bases). V lost 4 bases and J lost 4, with 11 bases in between. From germline, CDR1 is MNHNY and CDR2 SVGAGI (reference sequence). This CDR3 spans 13 amino acids. For the CDR3, the DNA is TGTGCCAGCAGTTCAGGGTTCGGGTACGAGCAGTACTTC. It specifies CASSSGFGYEQYF.